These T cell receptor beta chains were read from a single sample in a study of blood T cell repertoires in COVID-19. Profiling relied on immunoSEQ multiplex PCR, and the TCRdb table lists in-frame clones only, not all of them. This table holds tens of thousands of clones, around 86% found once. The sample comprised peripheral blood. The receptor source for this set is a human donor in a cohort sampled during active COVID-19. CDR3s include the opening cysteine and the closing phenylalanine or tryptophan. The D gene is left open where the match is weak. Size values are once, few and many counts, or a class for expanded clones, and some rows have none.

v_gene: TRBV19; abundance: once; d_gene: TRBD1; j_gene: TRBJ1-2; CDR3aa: CASSATGGYGYTF; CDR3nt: TGTGCCAGTAGTGCCACAGGGGGGTATGGCTACACCTTC
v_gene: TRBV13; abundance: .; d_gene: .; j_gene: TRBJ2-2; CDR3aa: CASRPYIAGGGTGELFF; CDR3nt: TGTGCCAGCAGGCCTTATATAGCAGGGGGAGGCACCGGGGAGCTGTTTTTT
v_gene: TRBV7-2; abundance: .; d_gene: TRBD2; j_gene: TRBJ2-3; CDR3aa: CASSSLGGGRSDTQYF; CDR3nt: TGTGCCAGCAGCTCACTCGGCGGGGGGCGGTCAGATACGCAGTATTTT
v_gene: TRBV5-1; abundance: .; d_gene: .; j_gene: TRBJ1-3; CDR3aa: CASSPRTGSGNTIYF; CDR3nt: TGCGCCAGCAGCCCGCGGACTGGCTCTGGAAACACCATATATTTT
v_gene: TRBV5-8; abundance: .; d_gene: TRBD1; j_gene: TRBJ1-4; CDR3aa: CASNPGQASGEKLFF; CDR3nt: TGTGCCAGCAACCCAGGACAGGCCTCGGGGGAAAAACTGTTTTTT
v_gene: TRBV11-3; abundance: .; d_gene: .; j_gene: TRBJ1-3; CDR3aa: CASSPNRGNTIYF; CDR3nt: TGTGCCAGCAGCCCGAATAGAGGAAACACCATATATTTT
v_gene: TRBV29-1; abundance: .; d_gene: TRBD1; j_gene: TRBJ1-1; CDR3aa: CSVPGQGFEAFF; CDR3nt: TGCAGCGTTCCGGGACAGGGGTTTGAAGCTTTCTTT
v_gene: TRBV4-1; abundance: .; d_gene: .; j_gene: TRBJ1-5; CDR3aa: CASSQAPRGNQPQHF; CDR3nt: TGCGCCAGCAGCCAAGCCCCCCGAGGAAATCAGCCCCAGCATTTT
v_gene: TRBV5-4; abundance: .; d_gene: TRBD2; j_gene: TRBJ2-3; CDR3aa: CASSLRDYQPDTQYF; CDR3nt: TGTGCCAGCAGCTTAAGGGACTACCAACCGGATACGCAGTATTTT
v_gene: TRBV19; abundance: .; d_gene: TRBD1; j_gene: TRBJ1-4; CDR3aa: CASSRQGFNEKLFF; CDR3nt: TGTGCCAGTAGTCGACAGGGTTTTAATGAAAAACTGTTTTTT
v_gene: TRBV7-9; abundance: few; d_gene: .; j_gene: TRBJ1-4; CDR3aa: CASSSDTTNEKLFF; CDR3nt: TGTGCCAGCAGCTCGGACACAACTAATGAAAAACTGTTTTTT
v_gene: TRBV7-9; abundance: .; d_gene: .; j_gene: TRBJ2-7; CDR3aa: CASSGRGEQYF; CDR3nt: TGTGCCAGCAGCGGCAGGGGCGAGCAGTACTTC
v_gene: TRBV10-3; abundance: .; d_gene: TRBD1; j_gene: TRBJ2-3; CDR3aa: CAINSLSTGGSDTQYF; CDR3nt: TGTGCCATCAACTCCCTCTCGACAGGGGGTTCAGATACGCAGTATTTT
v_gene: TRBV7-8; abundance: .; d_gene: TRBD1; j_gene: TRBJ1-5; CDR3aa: CASSLLRGRNQPQHF; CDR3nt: TGTGCCAGCAGCCTGCTAAGGGGGCGCAATCAGCCCCAGCATTTT
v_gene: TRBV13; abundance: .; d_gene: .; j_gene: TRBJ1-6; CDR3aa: CASTTTGLSPLHF; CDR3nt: TGTGCCAGCACCACCACAGGGTTGTCACCCCTCCACTTT
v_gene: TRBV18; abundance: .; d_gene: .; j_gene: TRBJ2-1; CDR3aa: CASSPLLGNEQFF; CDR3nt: TGTGCCAGCTCACCCCTACTAGGCAATGAGCAGTTCTTC
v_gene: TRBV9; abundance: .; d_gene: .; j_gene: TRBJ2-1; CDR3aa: CASSPQTDQYNEQFF; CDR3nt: TGTGCCAGCAGCCCACAAACCGATCAATACAATGAGCAGTTCTTC
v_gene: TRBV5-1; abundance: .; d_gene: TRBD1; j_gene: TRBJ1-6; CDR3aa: CASSLGIGGDVDSPLHF; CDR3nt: TGCGCCAGCAGCTTGGGTATAGGGGGCGATGTAGATTCACCCCTCCACTTT
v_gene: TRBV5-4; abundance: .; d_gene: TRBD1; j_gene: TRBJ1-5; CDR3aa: CASSLGQAGPQHF; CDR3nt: TGTGCCAGCAGCCTTGGACAGGCCGGGCCCCAGCATTTT
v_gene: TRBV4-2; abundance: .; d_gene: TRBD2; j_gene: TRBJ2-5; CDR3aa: CASSQAFSGGSQETQYF; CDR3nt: TGTGCCAGCAGCCAAGCGTTTAGCGGGGGGTCCCAAGAGACCCAGTACTTC
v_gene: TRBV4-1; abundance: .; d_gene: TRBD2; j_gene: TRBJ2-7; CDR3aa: CASSQEGGTSGGYEQYF; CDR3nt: TGCGCCAGCAGCCAAGAGGGGGGAACTAGCGGGGGCTACGAGCAGTACTTC
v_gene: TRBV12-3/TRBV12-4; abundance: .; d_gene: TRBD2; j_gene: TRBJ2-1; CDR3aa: CASRGLASNEQFF; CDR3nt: TGTGCCAGCAGGGGACTAGCTTCCAATGAGCAGTTCTTC
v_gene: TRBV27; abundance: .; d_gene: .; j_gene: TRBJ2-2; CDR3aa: CASRGGQTGELFF; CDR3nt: TGTGCCAGCAGGGGGGGACAGACCGGGGAGCTGTTTTTT
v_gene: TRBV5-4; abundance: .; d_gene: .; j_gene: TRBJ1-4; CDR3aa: CASSNWGEKLFF; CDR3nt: TGTGCCAGCAGCAATTGGGGCGAAAAACTGTTTTTT
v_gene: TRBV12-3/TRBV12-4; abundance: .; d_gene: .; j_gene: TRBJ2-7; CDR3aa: CASSSDYEQYF; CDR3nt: TGTGCCAGCAGTTCAGACTACGAGCAGTACTTC
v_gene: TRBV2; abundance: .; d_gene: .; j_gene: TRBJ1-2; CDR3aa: CASSEGSGYGYTF; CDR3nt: TGTGCCAGCAGTGAAGGGTCCGGCTATGGCTACACCTTC
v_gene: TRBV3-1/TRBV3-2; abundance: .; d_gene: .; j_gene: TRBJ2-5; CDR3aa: CASVATGQETQYF; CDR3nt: TGTGCCAGTGTCGCGACAGGTCAAGAGACCCAGTACTTC
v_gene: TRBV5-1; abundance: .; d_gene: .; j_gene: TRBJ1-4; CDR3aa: CASSLYGGREEKLFF; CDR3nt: TGCGCCAGCAGCTTGTACGGGGGGCGGGAAGAAAAACTGTTTTTT
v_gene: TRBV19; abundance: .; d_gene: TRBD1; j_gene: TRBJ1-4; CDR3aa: CASSALDRGDEKLFF; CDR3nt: TGTGCCAGTAGCGCCTTGGACAGGGGGGATGAAAAACTGTTTTTT
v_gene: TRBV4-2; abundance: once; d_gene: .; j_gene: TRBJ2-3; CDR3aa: CASSQGIPSGWEGGSDTQYF; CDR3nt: TGTGCCAGCAGCCAAGGAATTCCTAGCGGGTGGGAAGGGGGCTCAGATACGCAGTATTTT
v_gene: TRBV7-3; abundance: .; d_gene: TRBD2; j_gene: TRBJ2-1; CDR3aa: CASSSGTSVYNEQFF; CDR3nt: TGTGCCAGCAGCTCGGGGACTAGCGTCTACAATGAGCAGTTCTTC
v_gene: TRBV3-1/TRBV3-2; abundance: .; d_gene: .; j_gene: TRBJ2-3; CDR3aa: CASSQEVGLARGPHTQYF; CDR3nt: TGTGCCAGCAGCCAAGAGGTGGGGCTAGCGAGGGGTCCCCATACGCAGTATTTT
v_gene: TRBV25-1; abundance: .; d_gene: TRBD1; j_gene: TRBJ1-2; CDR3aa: CASSGTGTVPYYGYTF; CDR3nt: TGTGCCAGCAGTGGAACCGGGACAGTCCCATACTATGGCTACACCTTC
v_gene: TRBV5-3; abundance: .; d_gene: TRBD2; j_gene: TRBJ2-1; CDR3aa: CARSPLAGASYNEQFF; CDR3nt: TGTGCCAGAAGCCCCTTAGCGGGGGCCTCCTACAATGAGCAGTTCTTC
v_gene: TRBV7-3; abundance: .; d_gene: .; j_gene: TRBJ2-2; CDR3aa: CASSLTVAANTGELFF; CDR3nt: TGTGCCAGCAGCTTAACTGTAGCCGCGAACACCGGGGAGCTGTTTTTT
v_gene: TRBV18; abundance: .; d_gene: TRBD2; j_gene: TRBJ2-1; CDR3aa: CASSTTSGGGGEQFF; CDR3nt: TGTGCCAGCTCAACGACTAGCGGGGGCGGTGGGGAGCAGTTCTTC
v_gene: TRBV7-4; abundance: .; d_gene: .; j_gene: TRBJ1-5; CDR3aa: CASSLVGTSHFRYSNQPQHF; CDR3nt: TGTGCCAGCAGCTTAGTAGGGACTTCTCACTTCCGTTATAGCAATCAGCCCCAGCATTTT
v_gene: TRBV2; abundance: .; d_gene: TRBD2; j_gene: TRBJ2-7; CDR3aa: CASRNGLAGAEQYF; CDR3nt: TGTGCCAGCCGCAACGGACTAGCGGGGGCCGAGCAGTACTTC
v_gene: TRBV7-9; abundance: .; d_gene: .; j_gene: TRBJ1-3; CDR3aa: CASSLTDSGNTIYF; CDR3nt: TGTGCCAGCAGCCTGACAGATTCTGGAAACACCATATATTTT
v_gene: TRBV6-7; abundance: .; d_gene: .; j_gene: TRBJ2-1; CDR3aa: CASSDSRTTDYNEQFF; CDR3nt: TGTGCCAGCAGCGACTCTAGGACTACAGACTACAATGAGCAGTTCTTC
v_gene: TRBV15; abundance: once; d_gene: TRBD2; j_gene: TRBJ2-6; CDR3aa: CATRYPGLADAGANVLTF; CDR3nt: TGTGCCACCCGCTATCCGGGACTAGCGGATGCTGGGGCCAACGTCCTGACTTTC
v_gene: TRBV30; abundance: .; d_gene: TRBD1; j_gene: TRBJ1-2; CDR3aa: CAWSAPPGGYGYTF; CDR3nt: TGTGCCTGGAGTGCCCCCCCAGGGGGCTATGGCTACACCTTC
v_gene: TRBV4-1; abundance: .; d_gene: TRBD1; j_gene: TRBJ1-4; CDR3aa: CASSHLRGQGASTNEKLFF; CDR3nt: TGCGCCAGCAGCCACCTCAGGGGACAGGGGGCGTCAACTAATGAAAAACTGTTTTTT
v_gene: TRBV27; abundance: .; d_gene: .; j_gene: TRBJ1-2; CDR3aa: CASSFGDGTHNYGYTF; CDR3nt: TGTGCCAGCAGTTTTGGTGACGGGACTCATAACTATGGCTACACCTTC
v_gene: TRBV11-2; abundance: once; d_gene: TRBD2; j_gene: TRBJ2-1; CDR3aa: CASSFSPSGDYNEQFF; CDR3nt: TGTGCCAGCAGCTTTTCGCCTAGCGGGGACTACAATGAGCAGTTCTTC
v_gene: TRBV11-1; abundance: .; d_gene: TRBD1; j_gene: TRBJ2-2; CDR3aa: CASSFPRQGDTGELFF; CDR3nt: TGTGCCAGCAGCTTTCCCCGACAGGGGGACACCGGGGAGCTGTTTTTT
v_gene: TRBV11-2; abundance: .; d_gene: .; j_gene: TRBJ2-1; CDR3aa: CASSFRKGDYNEQFF; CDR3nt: TGTGCCAGCAGCTTTCGGAAAGGAGATTACAATGAGCAGTTCTTC
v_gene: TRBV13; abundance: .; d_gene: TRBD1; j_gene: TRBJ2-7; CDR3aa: CASSPDRGRTYEQYF; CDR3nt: TGTGCCAGCAGCCCAGACAGGGGCAGAACCTACGAGCAGTACTTC
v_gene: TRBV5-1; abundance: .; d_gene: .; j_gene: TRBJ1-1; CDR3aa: CASREGRAEAFF; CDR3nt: TGCGCCAGCAGAGAGGGGAGGGCTGAAGCTTTCTTT
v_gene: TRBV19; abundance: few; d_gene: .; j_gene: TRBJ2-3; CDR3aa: CASSAGRQLPSTDTQYF; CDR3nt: TGTGCCAGTAGTGCCGGTCGACAGTTGCCTAGCACAGATACGCAGTATTTT
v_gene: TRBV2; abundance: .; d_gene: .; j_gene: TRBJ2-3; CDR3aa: CASKGDGASSTDTQYF; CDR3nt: TGTGCCAGCAAGGGGGATGGGGCCTCTAGCACAGATACGCAGTATTTT